This TCR beta chain was observed in a study of blood T cell repertoires in COVID-19. Study-wide context: From T cells, B-cell-depleted T cells, or PBMCs came the material, which was cDNA or gDNA.

In germline, CDR1 is MNHEY, CDR2 SMNVEV (reference sequence). The CDR3 consists of 15 residues. J lost 4 bases, V lost 8 bases, and 9 bases had no gene match. Sequenced by immunoSEQ multiplex PCR; TCRdb stores in-frame clones only, minus some. The table has roughly 250,000 clones, approximately 79% seen once. The sequencing sample was made of peripheral blood. The gene calls are TRBV27 and TRBJ1-2; 11 positions agree with TRBD1. The receptor's source is a woman aged 40 to 50 with active or convalescent COVID-19. This chain's CDR3 is CASWTGGVSSYGYTF. The CDR3 nucleotides read TGTGCCAGCTGGACAGGGGGCGTATCTAGCTATGGCTACACCTTC.